This T cell receptor (beta chain) was observed in a study of Graves' ophthalmopathy and Graves' hyperthyroidism. Study-wide points: A model of 13 signatures distinguished ophthalmopathy from stable hyperthyroidism at approximately 90% sensitivity and 81.08% specificity.

Turning to this clonotype: Its antigen is still unknown.

V dropped 4 bases and J dropped 5; count of bases not matched to a gene: 11. Germline V gene sequence: CDR1 MGHDK, CDR2 SYGVNS. This CDR3 region has 16 residues. Beta-chain TCR CDR3 regions were amplified from RNA transcripts. Investigators did first-round RT-PCR with HTBI primers, then second-round multiplex PCR. TCRdb itself ran the multiplex PCR reads through MiXCR, one entry per CDR3 protein. The data contain hundreds of thousands of distinct CDR3 sequences, roughly two fifths of them singletons. The sequence came from an adult man with Graves' ophthalmopathy. This chain joins TRBV25-1 and TRBJ1-2; TRBD1 matches at 9 bases. The sample comprised peripheral blood. The CDR3 bases are TGTGCCAGCAGTGCTCCGTACAGGGGGCGTGGTTATGGCTACACCTTC. This codes for CASSAPYRGRGYGYTF.